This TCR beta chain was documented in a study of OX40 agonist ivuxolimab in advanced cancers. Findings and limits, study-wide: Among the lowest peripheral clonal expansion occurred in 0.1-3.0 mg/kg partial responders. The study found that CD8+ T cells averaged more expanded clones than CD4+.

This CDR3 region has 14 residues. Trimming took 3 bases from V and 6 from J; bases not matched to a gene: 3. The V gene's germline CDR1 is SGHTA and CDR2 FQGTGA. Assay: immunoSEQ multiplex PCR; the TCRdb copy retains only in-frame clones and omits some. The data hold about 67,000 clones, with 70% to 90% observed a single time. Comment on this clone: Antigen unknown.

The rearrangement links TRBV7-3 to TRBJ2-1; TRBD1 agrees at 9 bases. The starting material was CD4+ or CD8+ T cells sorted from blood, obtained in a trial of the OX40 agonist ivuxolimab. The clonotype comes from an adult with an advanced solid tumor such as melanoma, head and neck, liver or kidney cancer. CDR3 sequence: CASSFGTGSNEQFF. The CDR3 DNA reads TGTGCCAGCAGCTTTGGGACAGGGTCCAATGAGCAGTTCTTC.